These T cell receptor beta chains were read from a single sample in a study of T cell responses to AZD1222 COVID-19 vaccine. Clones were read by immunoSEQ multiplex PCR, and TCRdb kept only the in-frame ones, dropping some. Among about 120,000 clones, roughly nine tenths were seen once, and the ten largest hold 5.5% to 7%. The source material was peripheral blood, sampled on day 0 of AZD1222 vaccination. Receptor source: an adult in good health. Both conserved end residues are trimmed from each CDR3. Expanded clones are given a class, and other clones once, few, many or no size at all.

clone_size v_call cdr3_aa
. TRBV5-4 ASSRGVAKNIQY
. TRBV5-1 ASASGTLYGEAF
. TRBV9 ASSVDGSGNTIY
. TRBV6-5 ASSIMSSGNTIY
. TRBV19 ASSIDLDRVLETQY
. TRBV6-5 ASRIRDRQRETQY
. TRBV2 ASSDSGEAF
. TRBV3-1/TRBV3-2 ASSLFLGTGDGYT
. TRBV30 AWSVPDRANTEAF
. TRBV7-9 ASSLGTSVVVF
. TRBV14 ASSRAINTNTEAF
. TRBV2 ASRPGPTEAF
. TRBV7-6 ASSLERGDSNEQF
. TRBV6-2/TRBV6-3 ASSFSETQY
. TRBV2 ASSLDRGRYGYT
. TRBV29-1 SVVLRTGSFRGNQPQH
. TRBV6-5 ASSLSDSSGYT
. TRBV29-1 SVEDRIFYNEQF
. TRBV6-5 ASSYHKATEAF
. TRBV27 ASSLSSREQF
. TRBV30 AWSIPGAQPQH
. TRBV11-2 ASTPGISGANVLT
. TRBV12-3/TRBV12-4 ASRGQGAQPQH
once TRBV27 ASSQGTVYGYT
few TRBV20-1 SGGRYTEAF
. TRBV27 ASSLLNQETQY
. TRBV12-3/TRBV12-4 ASSFSSLWEAF
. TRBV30 ACKTATNEKLF
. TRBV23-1 ASRSPGTDNGYT
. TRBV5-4 ASSLALPGDYGYT
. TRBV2 ASSETGQGVGPLH
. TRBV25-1 ASSDSGGGYNEQF
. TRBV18 ASSLSGTDNEQF
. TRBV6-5 ASRLRMDQPQH
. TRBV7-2 ASSLSDGNTIY
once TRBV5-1 ASSPGRTEAF
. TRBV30 AWSGTGNQPQH
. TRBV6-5 ASSLGQGAGQPQH
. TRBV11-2 ASSPSRGVTYEQY
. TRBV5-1 ASSPDRVVEKLF
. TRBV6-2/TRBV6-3 ASSLEGRTEAF
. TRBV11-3 ASSGLRIGELF
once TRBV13 ASSRGQGGGKNNQPQH
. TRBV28 ASKITGTAANTEAF
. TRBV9 ASSVGLAGRGITDTQY
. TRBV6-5 ASSYQETQY
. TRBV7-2 ASSLARGLEQPQH
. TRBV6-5 ASSYGDRAYGYT
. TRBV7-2 ASSLGQANTEAF
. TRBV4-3 ASSQDTGAYGYT
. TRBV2 ASMDGGNNYGYT